Presented here are 25 T cell receptor beta chains from one specimen sequenced in a study of human T cells and chemical hapten exposure. A single record per CDR3 protein comes from TCRdb applying MiXCR to the RACE reads. The data contain 95,000 to 150,000 distinct CDR3 sequences, 13% of them singletons. Time point meaning: pre-sensitization, week 0. The treatment was: therapeutic diphenylcyclopropenone sensitization with weekly scalp DPC. The sample here was whole blood, taken in connection with sensitization to the hapten diphenylcyclopropenone (DPC). Receptor source: a woman younger than 30 with alopecia areata. Some clones in this sample may be carry-over from other donors' samples.

Only a few counts were recorded for this clonotype. The gene calls are TRBV18 and TRBJ2-7, with unresolved D. CDR1 is KGHSH, CDR2 LQKENI, per germline. V gave up 2 bases and J gave up 4 bases, with 15 bases separating them. The CDR3 consists of 15 residues. The CDR3 loop is CASSPFPDEEYEQYF. The CDR3 DNA sequence: TGTGCCAGCTCACCATTTCCAGACGAGGAATACGAGCAGTACTTC.

This clonotype was detected only a few times. The junction does not match germline at one end; this may be a read error. The rearrangement links TRBV7-6 to TRBJ1-6; D not certain. The CDR3 sequence is 15 residues long. In germline, CDR1 is SGHVS, CDR2 FNYEAQ. CDR3 in amino acids: CASSLDGGSNSPLPF. The CDR3 DNA is TGTGCCAGCAGCTTAGACGGTGGCAGTAATTCACCCCTCCCCTTT.

This clonotype has more than one count but fewer than ten. The V call is TRBV12-5, the J call TRBJ2-1; D might be TRBD1 (6 bases). This CDR3 has 14 amino acids. Trimming left V 5 bases short and J 7 bases short, with 15 bases between. Looked up from germline, CDR1 is LGHNT and CDR2 is FRNRAP. This CDR3 reads CASGLTGLENEQFF. The CDR3 DNA reads TGTGCTAGTGGTCTTACAGGGCTGGAGAATGAGCAGTTCTTC.

This clonotype was observed many times. The chain recombines TRBV12-3 or TRBV12-4 with TRBJ1-1, with 7 bases identical to TRBD1. Losses at the gene ends were 4 bases for V and 9 bases for J; bases not matched to a gene: 5. This CDR3 has 12 residues. CDR3 sequence: CASSSTGWKAFF. Written as DNA, the CDR3 is TGTGCCAGCAGTTCGACAGGGTGGAAAGCTTTCTTT.

This clonotype was found many times. V gene TRBV27 combines with J gene TRBJ2-3, with a tentative D call TRBD2 (6 bases). V was trimmed by 3 bases and J by 4 bases, leaving 8 bases between them. CDR1 MNHEY and CDR2 SMNVEV come from the germline V gene (reference sequence). This CDR3 comprises 13 residues. The CDR3 DNA reads TGTGCCAGCAGTTTCCGGGGGTCAGATACGCAGTATTTT. This encodes CASSFRGSDTQYF.

DNA for the CDR3: TGTGCCGGCCGAGGGACAGGGGGCAAAGGCGGGGAGCTGTTTTTT. It is translated as CAGRGTGGKGGELFF. The chain carries TRBV28 and TRBJ2-2; 12 bases are shared with TRBD1. The CDR3 consists of 15 residues. V shed 11 bases, J shed 7 bases, and the junction held 11 bases outside the gene matches. Germline V gene lookup returns CDR1 MDHEN and CDR2 SYDVKM.

The rearrangement uses TRBV12-3 or TRBV12-4 and TRBJ2-7, with D unresolved. The CDR3 totals 13 residues. Trimming shortened V by 4 bases and J by 3 bases, and 10 bases separated the two germline ends. The CDR3 nucleotides are TGTGCCAGCAGTTCTTTCCCCGTCTACGAGCAGTACTTC. This translates into CASSSFPVYEQYF.

This clonotype was recorded at least ten times. The rearrangement joins TRBV7-9 to TRBJ2-2, with D perhaps TRBD1 (5 bases). The CDR3 sequence is 17 residues long. Germline loops: CDR1 SEHNR, CDR2 FQNEAQ (reference sequence). V lost 1 base to trimming and J lost 6 bases, with 18 bases between them. DNA for the CDR3: TGTGCCAGCAGCTTAGTTCTACGGCAGGGCGGCGCCGGGGAGCTGTTTTTT. Translating it yields CASSLVLRQGGAGELFF.

This clonotype showed up just a few times. This chain connects TRBV4-3 to TRBJ2-5, with TRBD1 identical over 7 bases. J gave up 3 bases and V 0 bases, and 7 bases lay outside the gene matches. CDR1 and CDR2 (germline): LGHNA, YSLEER. The CDR3 sequence is 16 residues long. As DNA, the CDR3 is TGCGCCAGCAGCCAAGATTGGAGACAGGGCGAAGAGACCCAGTACTTC. Translating it yields CASSQDWRQGEETQYF.

The chain is built from TRBV7-2 and TRBJ1-2, with D unresolved. The CDR3 consists of 15 residues. Trimming stripped 1 base from V and 3 bases from J, with 12 bases between. CDR1 SGHTA and CDR2 FQGNSA come from the germline V gene. As DNA, the CDR3 is TGTGCCAGCAGCTTAGTAGGAGATAGTTACTATGGCTACACCTTC. Its translation is CASSLVGDSYYGYTF.

The J gene is TRBJ2-3, the V gene TRBV28, with 10 positions matching TRBD1. The CDR3 has 15 amino acids. V dropped 5 bases and J dropped 2; count of bases not matched to a gene: 4. Germline values: CDR1 MDHEN, CDR2 SYDVKM. CDR3 residues: CASSAGQGDTDTQYF. CDR3 DNA sequence: TGTGCCAGCAGTGCCGGACAGGGGGACACAGATACGCAGTATTTT.

There are a few counts of this clonotype. The chain recombines TRBV6-6 with TRBJ2-2; TRBD1 matches at 7 bases. Germline lookup yields CDR1 MNHNY and CDR2 SVGAGI (reference sequence). The CDR3 sequence is 16 residues long. J lost 1 base, V lost 2 bases, and 4 bases had no gene match. In nucleotides, the CDR3 is TGTGCCAGCAGTTACCTGAACAGGGGGAACACCGGGGAGCTGTTTTTT. The encoded protein is CASSYLNRGNTGELFF.

A few counts support this clonotype. This rearrangement joins TRBV29-1 to TRBJ2-5, with a possible D match to TRBD2 (6 bases). V lost 0 bases to trimming and J lost 9 bases, with 11 bases between them. The CDR3 extends over 12 amino acids. The V gene's germline CDR1 is SQVTM and CDR2 ANQGSEA. The CDR3 protein is CSVEDNTGAQYF. Written as DNA, the CDR3 is TGCAGCGTTGAAGATAATACGGGGGCCCAGTACTTC. Full variable domain (outside the CDR3, taken from reference TRBV29-1 and TRBJ2-5): SAVISQKPSRDICQRGTSLTIQCQVDSQVTMMFWYRQQPGQSLTLIATANQGSEATYESGFVIDKFPISRPNLTFSTLTVSNMSPEDSSIYLCSVEDNTGAQYFGPGTRLLVL.

This clonotype was seen a handful of times. The chain couples TRBV30 to TRBJ1-1, with 7 bases aligning to TRBD1. There are 16 residues in the CDR3. The germline V gene has CDR1 GTSNPN and CDR2 SVGIG (reference sequence). The V gene end was trimmed by 3 bases and the J gene end by 6 bases; junction bases not matched to a gene: 16. Written as DNA, the CDR3 is TGTGCCTGGAGCGTGACAGGGCTGGTTATAAACGCTGAAGCTTTCTTT. It translates to CAWSVTGLVINAEAFF.

This clonotype appeared many times. J is TRBJ2-7 and V is TRBV25-1; weak D call: TRBD1 (5 bases). From germline, CDR1 is MGHDK and CDR2 SYGVNS. V was cut by 1 base and J by 1 base, with 11 bases left in between. The CDR3 consists of 15 residues. CDR3 in DNA: TGTGCCAGCAGTGAATCGTCAGGGAATTCCTACGAGCAGTACTTC. This translates into CASSESSGNSYEQYF.

This clonotype is categorized as medium-sized. The chain is built from TRBV20-1 and TRBJ2-1; the match to TRBD1 covers 10 bases. The germline V gene has CDR1 DFQATT and CDR2 SNEGSKA (reference sequence). CDR3 length equals 16 residues. With 7 bases clipped from V and 6 bases from J, the junction kept 15 bases outside the gene matches. The CDR3 protein is CSVYRPGQGLSNEQFF. CDR3 sequence (DNA): TGCAGTGTATACAGGCCGGGACAGGGGTTATCCAATGAGCAGTTCTTC.

This clonotype was seen a few times. V usage is TRBV6-2 or TRBV6-3 and J usage is TRBJ1-5; the D gene is possibly TRBD1 (5 bases). Germline assignment: CDR1 MNHEY and CDR2 SVGEGT. The CDR3 is 16 amino acids. V was trimmed by 6 bases and J by 1 base, leaving 16 bases between them. The CDR3: CASSHNPGVSNQPQHF. In DNA, the CDR3 is TGTGCCAGCAGCCACAACCCGGGGGTGAGCAATCAGCCCCAGCATTTT.

This clonotype appeared many times. The rearrangement links TRBV30 to TRBJ2-3, with 7 bases that match TRBD1. CDR1 is GTSNPN and CDR2 is SVGIG in the germline V gene (reference sequence). V shed 0 bases, J shed 1 base, and the junction held 4 bases outside the gene matches. CDR3 length equals 15 residues. The CDR3 is CAWSVRDRGTDTQYF. CDR3 in DNA: TGTGCCTGGAGTGTCCGTGACAGGGGCACAGATACGCAGTATTTT. The full variable domain, completed using reference TRBV30 and TRBJ2-3, is SQTIHQWPATLVQPVGSPLSLECTVEGTSNPNLYWYRQAAGRGLQLLFYSVGIGQISSEVPQNLSASRPQDRQFILSSKKLLLSDSGFYLCAWSVRDRGTDTQYFGPGTRLTVL.

V is TRBV11-2 and J is TRBJ1-1; 8 positions agree with TRBD1. The CDR3 sequence is 15 residues long. Losses at the gene ends were 1 base for V and 1 base for J; bases not matched to a gene: 2. The V gene's germline CDR1 is SGHAT and CDR2 FQNNGV. The CDR3 sequence: CASSLGRGRNTEAFF. CDR3 DNA: TGTGCCAGCAGCTTAGGCAGGGGGCGGAACACTGAAGCTTTCTTT.

This clonotype was counted ten times or more. The chain has TRBV11-2 and TRBJ2-5; possibly TRBD2 for D (6 bases). Trimming cost V 0 bases and J 5 bases, with 10 bases left between them. Germline CDR1 SGHAT, CDR2 FQNNGV. The CDR3 contains 14 residues. The chain's CDR3 is CASSLDSLAETQYF. The CDR3 coding sequence is TGTGCCAGCAGCTTAGACTCACTAGCCGAGACCCAGTACTTC.

The sample holds a few counts of this clonotype. The V and J genes are TRBV6-6 and TRBJ2-2, with D perhaps matching TRBD1 (5 bases). The V gene lost 5 bases and the J gene lost 7 bases, with 14 bases spanning the gap. The germline V gene has CDR1 MNHNY and CDR2 SVGAGI (reference sequence). CDR3 size: 14 residues. The CDR3 loop reads CASSQTRVVGELFF. The CDR3 nucleotides are TGTGCCAGCAGTCAGACCAGGGTGGTCGGGGAGCTGTTTTTT.

This clonotype showed up many times. The chain links TRBV25-1 to TRBJ1-1; TRBD1 matches at 8 bases. V gave up 6 bases and J gave up 4 bases; unmatched junction bases: 4. The CDR3 totals 13 residues. Germline loops: CDR1 MGHDK, CDR2 SYGVNS. The DNA of the CDR3 is TGTGCCAGCAGCAGGGGGCGCGGCACTGAAGCTTTCTTT. It yields the protein CASSRGRGTEAFF.

The chain recombines TRBV2 with TRBJ1-1; D is perhaps TRBD1 (5 bases). The CDR3 length is 14 residues. Deletions cut 3 bases from V and 5 bases from J, with 13 bases between. Germline V CDR1 and CDR2: SNHLY, FYNNEI. The CDR3 DNA sequence: TGTGCCAGCAGTGACGGCAGGGCGTGGACTGAAGCTTTCTTT. Encoded protein: CASSDGRAWTEAFF.

This clonotype was observed a handful of times. The V gene is TRBV21-1, the J gene TRBJ2-7; the table gives TRBD1 as D, unverified against the DNA. TRBV21-1 is given as a pseudogene. The CDR3 sequence is 14 residues long. Written as DNA, the CDR3 is TGTGCCAGCAGCCCAGCGGTTACAGGTGGTTCGTCGGAGTTC. Its translation: CASSPAVTGGSSEF.

Many counts were recorded for this clonotype. The chain links TRBV3-1 to TRBJ2-2; 8 bases fit TRBD1. Trimming took 4 bases from V and 4 from J; bases not matched to a gene: 8. In germline, CDR1 is LGHDT, CDR2 YNNKEL (reference sequence). CDR3 length: 16 amino acids. The CDR3 nucleotides read TGTGCCAGCAGCCCGGGGACAGGATTTCGCACCGGGGAGCTGTTTTTT. Translating gives CASSPGTGFRTGELFF.